Sequencing of this TCR beta chain was carried out in a study of blood T cell repertoires in COVID-19. Turning to the study itself: Acute-phase and convalescent COVID-19 samples originated in the United States, Italy and Spain.

The CDR3 totals 14 residues. V was clipped by 5 bases and J by 2 bases, with 13 bases between them. The germline V gene has CDR1 SGHNT and CDR2 YENEEA. How the authors handled the data: Researchers report that nucleated cell counts were estimated from reference gene primer amplification. Clones were read by immunoSEQ multiplex PCR, and TCRdb kept only the in-frame ones, dropping some. V and J calls plus clone size are reproduced from that table; the DNA served to infer D and trimming. The sample records about 210,000 clones, approximately 82% being singletons. The source of this sequence is a woman in her forties or fifties with acute or convalescent COVID-19. The V gene is TRBV11-3, the J gene TRBJ2-7, with D maybe TRBD1 (5 bases). Sequenced material: peripheral blood. The CDR3 region has the DNA TGTGCCAGCAGCGATAGGGGATCGACCTACGAGCAGTACTTC. It specifies CASSDRGSTYEQYF.